This T cell receptor beta chain is drawn from a study of tissue T cells after allogeneic stem cell transplantation. Study results and caveats: Blood and spleen captured only part of the tissue TCR repertoire.

Generated by immunoSEQ multiplex PCR, the TCRdb table keeps only in-frame clones and is missing some. Seen here are some 47,000 clones, around 70% observed once, and the top ten hold around 0.52%. The CDR3 covers 14 residues. Germline lookup yields CDR1 NNHNN and CDR2 SYGAGS (reference sequence). V lost 3 bases and J lost 7; bases outside the gene matches: 5. Points on this clone: Its antigen is still unknown. Genes and germline come from the mouse. Read sequence stops 1 residue before the CDR3 end, and the germline J gene provides the missing end.

J is TRBJ2-1 and V is TRBV13-2; TRBD1 matches 9 bases. The TCR comes from a pool of C57BL/6 mice in good health. The sample consisted of sorted cells pooled from one or two spleens. The CDR3 sequence is CASGVGQGGAEQFF. The sequenced CDR3 bases are TGTGCCAGCGGTGTGGGACAGGGAGGGGCTGAGCAGTTC.